This TCR beta chain was found in a study of blood T cells in healthy people across ages. The study isolated at least 6.5 million PBMCs from each sample. For the second PCR, which ran for about 7 to 11 cycles, a sample-barcoded 5' primer and a J-beta primer mix were used. Tagging of each cDNA molecule was performed by a template-switch adaptor with 12 random nucleotides. Each CDR3 protein gets one entry after TCRdb re-called the 5' RACE reads with MiXCR. Of about 970,000 distinct CDR3 sequences detected, 45% to 60% appear once; the ten largest clones hold roughly a fifth. The source is a woman between 55 and 75 years old in good health. The material sequenced was blood.

CDR3 sequence reads: CATSGQGAPGGYTF. Written as DNA, the CDR3 is TGTGCCACTTCAGGACAGGGGGCGCCGGGCGGCTACACCTTC. The rearrangement links TRBV10-3 to TRBJ1-2, with 11 bases that match TRBD1. CDR1 is ENHRY, CDR2 SYGVKD, per germline. This CDR3 comprises 14 residues. V was pared by 10 bases and J by 8 bases, with 12 bases of the junction left unmatched.